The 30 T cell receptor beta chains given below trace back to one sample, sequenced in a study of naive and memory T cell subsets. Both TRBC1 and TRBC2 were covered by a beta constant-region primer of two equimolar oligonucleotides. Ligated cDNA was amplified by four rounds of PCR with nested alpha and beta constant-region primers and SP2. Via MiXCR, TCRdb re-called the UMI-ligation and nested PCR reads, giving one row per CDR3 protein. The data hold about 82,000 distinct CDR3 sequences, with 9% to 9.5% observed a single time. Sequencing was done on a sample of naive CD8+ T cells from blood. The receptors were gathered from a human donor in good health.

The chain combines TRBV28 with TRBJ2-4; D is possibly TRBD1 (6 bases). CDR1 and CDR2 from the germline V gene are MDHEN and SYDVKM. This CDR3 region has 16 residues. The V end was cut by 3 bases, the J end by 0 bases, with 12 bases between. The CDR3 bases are TGTGCCAGCAGTTTCACAGGGATGTTAGCCAAAAACATTCAGTACTTC. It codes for CASSFTGMLAKNIQYF.

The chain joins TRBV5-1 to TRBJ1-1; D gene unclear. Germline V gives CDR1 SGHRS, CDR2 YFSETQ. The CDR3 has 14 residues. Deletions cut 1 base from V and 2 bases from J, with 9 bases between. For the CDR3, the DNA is TGCGCCAGCAGCTTGAGTCCGGGAAACACTGAAGCTTTCTTT. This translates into CASSLSPGNTEAFF.

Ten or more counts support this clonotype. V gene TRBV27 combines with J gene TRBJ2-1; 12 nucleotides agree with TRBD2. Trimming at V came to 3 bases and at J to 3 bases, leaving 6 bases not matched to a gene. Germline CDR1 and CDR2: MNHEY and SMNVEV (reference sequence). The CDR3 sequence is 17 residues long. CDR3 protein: CASSFRTSGKIYNEQFF. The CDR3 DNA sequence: TGTGCCAGCAGTTTCCGGACTAGCGGGAAAATCTACAATGAGCAGTTCTTC.

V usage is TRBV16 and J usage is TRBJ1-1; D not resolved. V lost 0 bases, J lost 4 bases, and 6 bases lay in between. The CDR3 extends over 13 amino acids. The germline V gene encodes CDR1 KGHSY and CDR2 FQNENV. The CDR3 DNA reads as TGTGCCAGCAGCCAATCTGGGTCCACTGAAGCTTTCTTT. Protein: CASSQSGSTEAFF. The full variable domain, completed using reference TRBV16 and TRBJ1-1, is GEEVAQTPKHLVRGEGQKAKLYCAPIKGHSYVFWYQQVLKNEFKFLISFQNENVFDETGMPKERFSAKCLPNSPCSLEIQATKLEDSAVYFCASSQSGSTEAFFGQGTRLTVV.

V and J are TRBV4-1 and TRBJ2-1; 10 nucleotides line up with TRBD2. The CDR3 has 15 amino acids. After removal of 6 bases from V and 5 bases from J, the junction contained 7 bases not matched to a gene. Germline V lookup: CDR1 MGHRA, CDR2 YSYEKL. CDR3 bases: TGCGCCAGCAGATCCGCCGGGACTAGCGACAATGAGCAGTTCTTC. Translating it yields CASRSAGTSDNEQFF.

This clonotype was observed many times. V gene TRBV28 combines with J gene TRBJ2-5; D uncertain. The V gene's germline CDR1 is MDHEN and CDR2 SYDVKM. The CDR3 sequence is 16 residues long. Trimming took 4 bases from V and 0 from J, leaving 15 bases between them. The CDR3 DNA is TGTGCCAGCAGTTCTCGGTCCGGACGGTACCAAGAGACCCAGTACTTC. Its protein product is CASSSRSGRYQETQYF.

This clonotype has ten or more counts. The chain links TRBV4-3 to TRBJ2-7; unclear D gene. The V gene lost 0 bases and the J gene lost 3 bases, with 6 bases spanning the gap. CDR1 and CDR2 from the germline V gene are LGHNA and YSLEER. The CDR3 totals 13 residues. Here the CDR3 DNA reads TGCGCCAGCAGCCAAGAGGGCAGCTACGAGCAGTACTTC. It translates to CASSQEGSYEQYF.

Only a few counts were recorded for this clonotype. The CDR3 loop reads CAISEIYNEQFF. DNA of the CDR3: TGTGCCATCAGTGAGATCTACAATGAGCAGTTCTTC. This sequence joins TRBV10-3 and TRBJ2-1; D unresolved. The CDR3 extends over 12 amino acids. Germline CDR1 ENHRY, CDR2 SYGVKD. V dropped 2 bases and J dropped 3 bases, with 2 bases sitting between them.

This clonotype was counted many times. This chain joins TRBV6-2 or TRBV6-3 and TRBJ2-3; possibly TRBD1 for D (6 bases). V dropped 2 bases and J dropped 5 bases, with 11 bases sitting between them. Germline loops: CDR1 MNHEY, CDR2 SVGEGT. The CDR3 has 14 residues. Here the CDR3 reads CASSYNRAEDTQYF. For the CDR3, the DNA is TGTGCCAGCAGTTACAACAGGGCGGAAGATACGCAGTATTTT.

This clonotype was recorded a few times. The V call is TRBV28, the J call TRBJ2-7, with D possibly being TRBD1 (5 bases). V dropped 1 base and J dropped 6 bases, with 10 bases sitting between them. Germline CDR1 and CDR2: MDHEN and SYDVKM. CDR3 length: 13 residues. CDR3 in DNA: TGTGCCAGCAGTTTATTGCAGGGTACCGAGCAGTACTTC. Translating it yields CASSLLQGTEQYF. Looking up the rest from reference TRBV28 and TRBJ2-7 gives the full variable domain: DVKVTQSSRYLVKRTGEKVFLECVQDMDHENMFWYRQDPGLGLRLIYFSYDVKMKEKGDIPEGYSVSREKKERFSLILESASTNQTSMYLCASSLLQGTEQYFGPGTRLTVT.

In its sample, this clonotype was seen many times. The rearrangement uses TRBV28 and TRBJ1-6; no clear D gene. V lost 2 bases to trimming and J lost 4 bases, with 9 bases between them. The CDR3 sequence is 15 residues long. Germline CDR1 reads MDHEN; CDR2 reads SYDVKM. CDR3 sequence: CASSLKGSYNSPLHF. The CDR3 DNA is TGTGCCAGCAGTTTAAAGGGAAGTTATAATTCACCCCTCCACTTT. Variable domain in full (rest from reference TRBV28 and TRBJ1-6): DVKVTQSSRYLVKRTGEKVFLECVQDMDHENMFWYRQDPGLGLRLIYFSYDVKMKEKGDIPEGYSVSREKKERFSLILESASTNQTSMYLCASSLKGSYNSPLHFGNGTRLTVT.

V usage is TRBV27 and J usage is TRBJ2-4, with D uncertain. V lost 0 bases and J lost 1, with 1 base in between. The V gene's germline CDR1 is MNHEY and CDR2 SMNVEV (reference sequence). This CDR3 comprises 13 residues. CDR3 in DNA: TGTGCCAGCAGTTTATCGGCCAAAAACATTCAGTACTTC. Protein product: CASSLSAKNIQYF.

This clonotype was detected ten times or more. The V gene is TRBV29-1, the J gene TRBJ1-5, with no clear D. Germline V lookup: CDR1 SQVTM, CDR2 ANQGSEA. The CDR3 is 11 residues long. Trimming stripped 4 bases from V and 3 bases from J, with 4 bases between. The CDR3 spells CSVGDNQPQHF. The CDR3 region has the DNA TGCAGCGTTGGGGACAATCAGCCCCAGCATTTT.

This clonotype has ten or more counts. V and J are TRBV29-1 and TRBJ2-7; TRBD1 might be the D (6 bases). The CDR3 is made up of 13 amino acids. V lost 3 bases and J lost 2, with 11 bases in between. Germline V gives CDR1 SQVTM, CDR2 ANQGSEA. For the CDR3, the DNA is TGCAGCGTTGAGATGGCAGGGGCCTACGAGCAGTACTTC. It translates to CSVEMAGAYEQYF.

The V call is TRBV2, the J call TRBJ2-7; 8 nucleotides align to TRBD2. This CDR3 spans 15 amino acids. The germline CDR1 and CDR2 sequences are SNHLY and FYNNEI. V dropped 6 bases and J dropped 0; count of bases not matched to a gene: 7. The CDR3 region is CASSTPGGGSYEQYF. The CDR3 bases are TGTGCCAGCAGCACACCCGGGGGGGGCTCCTACGAGCAGTACTTC.

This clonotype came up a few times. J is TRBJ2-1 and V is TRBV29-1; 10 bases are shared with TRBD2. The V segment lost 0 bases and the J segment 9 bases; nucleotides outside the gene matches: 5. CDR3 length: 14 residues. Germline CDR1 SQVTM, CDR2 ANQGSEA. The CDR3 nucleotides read TGCAGCGTTGAAGAGGTAGCGGGAGGCCGTGAGCAGTTCTTC. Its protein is CSVEEVAGGREQFF.

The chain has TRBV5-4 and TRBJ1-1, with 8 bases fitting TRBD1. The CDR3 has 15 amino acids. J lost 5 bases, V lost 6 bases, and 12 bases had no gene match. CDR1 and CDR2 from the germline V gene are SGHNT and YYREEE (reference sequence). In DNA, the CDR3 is TGTGCCAGCAACACCAAACCAGGGGGCGCGACTGAAGCTTTCTTT. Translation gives CASNTKPGGATEAFF.

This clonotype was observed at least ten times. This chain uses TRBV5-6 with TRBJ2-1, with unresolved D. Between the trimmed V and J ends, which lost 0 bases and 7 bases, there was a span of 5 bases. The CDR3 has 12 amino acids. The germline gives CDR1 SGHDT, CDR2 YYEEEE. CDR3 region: CASSLAWNEQFF. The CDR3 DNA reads TGTGCCAGCAGCTTGGCTTGGAATGAGCAGTTCTTC.

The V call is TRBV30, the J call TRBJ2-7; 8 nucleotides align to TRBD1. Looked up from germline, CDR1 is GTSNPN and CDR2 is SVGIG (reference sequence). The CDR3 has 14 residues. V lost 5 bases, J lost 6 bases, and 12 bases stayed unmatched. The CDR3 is CAWRAPGGRGEQYF. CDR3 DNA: TGTGCCTGGCGCGCCCCAGGGGGCCGGGGCGAGCAGTACTTC.

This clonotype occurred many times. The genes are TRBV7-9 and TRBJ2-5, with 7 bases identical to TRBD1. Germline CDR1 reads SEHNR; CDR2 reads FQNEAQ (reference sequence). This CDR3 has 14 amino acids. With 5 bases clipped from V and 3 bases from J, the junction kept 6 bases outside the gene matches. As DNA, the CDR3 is TGTGCCAGCAGCCAGGACAGGTTAAAAGAGACCCAGTACTTC. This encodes CASSQDRLKETQYF.

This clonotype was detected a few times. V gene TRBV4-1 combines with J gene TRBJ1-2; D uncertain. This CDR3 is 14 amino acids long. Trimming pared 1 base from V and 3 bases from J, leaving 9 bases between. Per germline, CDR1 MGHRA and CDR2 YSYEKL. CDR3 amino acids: CASSQVDGDYGYTF. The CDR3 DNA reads TGCGCCAGCAGCCAAGTTGACGGAGACTATGGCTACACCTTC.

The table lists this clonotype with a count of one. In nucleotides, the CDR3 is TGCAGTGCTAGAGGCCCCGGGACACCAGGCTACGAGCAGTACTTC. This gives the protein CSARGPGTPGYEQYF. The chain joins TRBV20-1 to TRBJ2-7; tentatively, D is TRBD1 (6 bases). Germline CDR1 is DFQATT and CDR2 is SNEGSKA (reference sequence). The V gene lost 1 base and the J gene lost 3 bases, with 16 bases spanning the gap. The CDR3 sequence is 15 residues long.

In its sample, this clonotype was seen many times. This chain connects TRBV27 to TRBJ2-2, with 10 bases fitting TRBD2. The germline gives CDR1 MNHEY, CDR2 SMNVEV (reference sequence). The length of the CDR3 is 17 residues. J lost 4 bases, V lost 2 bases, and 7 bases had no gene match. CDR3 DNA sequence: TGTGCCAGCAGTTTACTAGCGGGAGTGGGGAGCACCGGGGAGCTGTTTTTT. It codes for CASSLLAGVGSTGELFF.

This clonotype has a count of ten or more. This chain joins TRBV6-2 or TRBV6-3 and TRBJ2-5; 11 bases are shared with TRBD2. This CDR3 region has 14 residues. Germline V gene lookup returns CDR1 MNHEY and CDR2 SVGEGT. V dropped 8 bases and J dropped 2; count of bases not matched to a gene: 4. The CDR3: CASRTSGYQETQYF. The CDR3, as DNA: TGTGCCAGCCGGACTAGCGGGTATCAAGAGACCCAGTACTTC.

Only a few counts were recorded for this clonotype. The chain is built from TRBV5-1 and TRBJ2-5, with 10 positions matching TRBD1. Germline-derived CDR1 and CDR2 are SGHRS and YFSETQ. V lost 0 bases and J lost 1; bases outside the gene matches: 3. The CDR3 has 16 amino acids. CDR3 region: CASSLGTGGIQETQYF. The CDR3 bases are TGCGCCAGCAGCTTGGGGACAGGGGGAATCCAAGAGACCCAGTACTTC. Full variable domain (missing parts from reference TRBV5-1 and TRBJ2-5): KAGVTQTPRYLIKTRGQQVTLSCSPISGHRSVSWYQQTPGQGLQFLFEYFSETQRNKGNFPGRFSGRQFSNSRSEMNVSTLELGDSALYLCASSLGTGGIQETQYFGPGTRLLVL.

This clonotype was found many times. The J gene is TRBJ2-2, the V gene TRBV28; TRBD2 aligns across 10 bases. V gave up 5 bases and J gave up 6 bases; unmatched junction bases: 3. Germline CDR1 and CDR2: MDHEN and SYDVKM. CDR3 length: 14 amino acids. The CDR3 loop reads CASSDSGRSGELFF. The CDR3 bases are TGTGCCAGCAGTGATAGCGGGAGGTCCGGGGAGCTGTTTTTT.

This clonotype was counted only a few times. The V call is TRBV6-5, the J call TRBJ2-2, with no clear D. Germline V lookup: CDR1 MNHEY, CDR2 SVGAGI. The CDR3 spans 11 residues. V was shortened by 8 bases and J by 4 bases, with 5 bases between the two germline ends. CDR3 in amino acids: CASEATGELFF. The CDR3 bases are TGTGCCAGCGAAGCCACCGGGGAGCTGTTTTTT.

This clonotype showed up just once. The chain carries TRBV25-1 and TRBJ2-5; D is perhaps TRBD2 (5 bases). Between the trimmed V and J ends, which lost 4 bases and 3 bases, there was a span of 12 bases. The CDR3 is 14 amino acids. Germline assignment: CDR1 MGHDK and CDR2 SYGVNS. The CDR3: CASSGTEGEETQYF. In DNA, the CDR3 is TGTGCCAGCAGTGGGACCGAGGGCGAAGAGACCCAGTACTTC.

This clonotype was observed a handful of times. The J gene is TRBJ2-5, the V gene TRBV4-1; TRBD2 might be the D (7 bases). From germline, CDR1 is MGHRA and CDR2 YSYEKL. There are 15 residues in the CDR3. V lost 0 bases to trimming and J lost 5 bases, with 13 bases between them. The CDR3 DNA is TGCGCCAGCAGCCAAGATGGGGGAGGGGGGGAGACCCAGTACTTC. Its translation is CASSQDGGGGETQYF.

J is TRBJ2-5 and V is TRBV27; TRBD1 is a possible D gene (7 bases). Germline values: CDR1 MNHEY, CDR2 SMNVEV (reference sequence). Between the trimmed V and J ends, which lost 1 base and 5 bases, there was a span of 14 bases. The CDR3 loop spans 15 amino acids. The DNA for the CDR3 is TGTGCCAGCAGTTTATGGACAGGCGGAGGGGAGACCCAGTACTTC. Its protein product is CASSLWTGGGETQYF.